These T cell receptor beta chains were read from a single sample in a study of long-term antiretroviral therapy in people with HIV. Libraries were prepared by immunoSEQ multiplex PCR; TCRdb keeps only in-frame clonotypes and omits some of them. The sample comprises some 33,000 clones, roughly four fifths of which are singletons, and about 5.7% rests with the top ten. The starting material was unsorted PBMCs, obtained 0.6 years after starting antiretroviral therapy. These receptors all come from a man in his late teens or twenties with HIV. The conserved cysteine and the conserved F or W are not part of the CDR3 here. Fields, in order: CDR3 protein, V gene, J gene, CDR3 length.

ASSFGGRVYNEQF	TRBV28	TRBJ2-1	13
ASSHRPTVAAAKNIQY	TRBV4-3	TRBJ2-4	16
ASSYDPGGINTEAF	TRBV6-5	TRBJ1-1	14
ASSRGGPQLYNEQF	TRBV7-2	TRBJ2-1	14
ASSTSGGTNTGELF	TRBV19	TRBJ2-2	14
ASSASRGDVYGYT	TRBV27	TRBJ1-2	13
ASSNRLAENTGELF	TRBV10-2	TRBJ2-2	14
ASSSQGLRDTEAF	TRBV27	TRBJ1-1	13
ASSQDAGAGGLGAKNIQY	TRBV4-1	TRBJ2-4	18
ASSLSGGTYEQY	TRBV11-1	TRBJ2-7	12